This T cell receptor (beta chain) appears in the sequencing data of a study of blood T cell repertoires in COVID-19. Overall study: PBMCs, B-cell-depleted T cells, or T cells were the source of the cDNA or gDNA that made up the material.

Assay: immunoSEQ multiplex PCR; the TCRdb copy retains only in-frame clones and omits some. The table lists a few hundred thousand clones, approximately 86% of them singletons. This receptor was identified in a man younger than 35 with active or convalescent COVID-19. Sequenced material: peripheral blood.

CDR3 protein: CASSGLTGVVSQAFF. The CDR3 coding sequence is TGTGCCAGCAGCGGACTCACAGGGGTCGTGTCTCAAGCTTTCTTT. The V call is TRBV11-3, the J call TRBJ1-1, with 7 bases identical to TRBD1. The germline CDR1 and CDR2 sequences are SGHNT and YENEEA. V dropped 5 bases and J dropped 9; count of bases not matched to a gene: 15. The CDR3 extends over 15 amino acids. The full variable domain, completed using reference TRBV11-3 and TRBJ1-1, is EAGVVQSPRYKIIEKKQPVAFWCNPISGHNTLYWYLQNLGQGPELLIRYENEEAVDDSQLPKDRFSAERLKGVDSTLKIQPAELGDSAVYLCASSGLTGVVSQAFFGQGTRLTVV.